This T cell receptor beta chain was observed in a study of vaccination effects on CD4 cells after COVID-19 (dated by TCRdb to 2021 to 2024). For context, the study as a whole: In the ViraFEST assay, PBMC were stimulated with viral peptide pools, and TCR sequencing was then used to find antigen-specific CD4+ T cell clonotypes based on their expansion. Post-vaccine samples across the study were collected a median of 72 days after the second dose, with a range of 14 to 241. Approximately 2 million PBMC per well were cultured in IMDM with approximately 5% human AB serum, 9 to 10 IU/ml IL-2 and gentamicin, plus 10 ug/ml peptides. SARS-CoV-2 spike-specific CD4+ TCR repertoires were compared before and after mRNA vaccination in COVID-19 convalescent patients and in infection-naive vaccine recipients. Altogether, nine to ten COVID-19 convalescent patients and a few SARS-CoV-2-naive healthy vaccine recipients made up the full study. Cultures from other donors in the study were sequenced with the Oncomine TCR Beta short-read assay on an Illumina iSeq 100.

After more than nine days of culture, CD4+ T cells were isolated with the EasySep CD4+ T cell isolation kit. Two doses of either the BNT162b2 or the mRNA-1273 mRNA SARS-CoV-2 vaccine were administered to participants. None of the healthy vaccine recipients had a prior SARS-CoV-2 infection, which was confirmed by nucleocapsid antibody tests that came back negative both before and after vaccination. On days 3 and 7, half of the culture medium was replaced with fresh IL-2-containing medium. Unless otherwise noted, each peptide stimulation condition was cultured in triplicate wells. Using Ficoll-Paque Plus gradient centrifugation, PBMC were separated from whole blood and then either used fresh or cryopreserved at -140C. Genomic DNA was extracted from cultured CD4+ T cells with the QIAamp micro DNA kit. This clone was found once. The target of this receptor is not known. It has no much larger one-base neighbor in the sample; base qualities were not kept.

Here is what the overall study found, with its caveats: Limitations of the study were the small number of convalescent patients and the absence of early post-infection timepoints. Among healthy vaccine recipients, nearly all vaccine-induced clones were SARS-CoV-2 mono-reactive, and just 1 of 255 was cross-reactive with common cold coronaviruses. At late post-vaccination timepoints, both infection-induced and vaccine-induced clones showed marked clonal contraction, consistent with waning T cell responses.

Taken from the germline V gene, the CDR1 and CDR2 loops are WSHSY and SAAADI. The CDR3 holds 13 amino acids from the cysteine to the valine. CDR3 DNA is the only sequence kept; it has 39 bases, read in frame from the first base. Trimming removed 7 bases from V and 2 bases from J; the gene matches leave 5 bases unexplained. Receptor libraries were prepared by the immunoSEQ multiplex PCR assay. DNA from the cultured, isolated CD4+ T cells was subjected to TCR beta CDR3 sequencing. As for the original processing: Non-productive TCR sequences were removed, reads were trimmed to the CDR3 region, and CDR3s of at least 7 amino acids were retained. The MANAFEST web app was used to identify antigen-specific clonotypes by comparing expansion in peptide wells with expansion in reference cultures. Positive clones required FDR<0.05 expansion versus reference and all other wells, odds ratio above 5, and frequency above 0.1% in two replicate wells. A clonotype was called cross-reactive if it was significantly expanded both in SARS-CoV-2 spike wells and in at least one common cold coronavirus spike condition. Using the stringdist R package, CDR3 similarity was measured by Levenshtein distance, and unrooted trees were constructed with ape in R 3.6.1. TCRdb stores this immuneACCESS table with in-frame sequences only. Part of the clones is absent; in the studies checked, under half of the shortfall reflects unresolved V genes, and no reason is known for the rest. That table gives V, J and clone size, and the DNA gave D and trimming. The sample profile shows about 71,000 clones; around 79% of them were found once. The ten largest clones capture 2.4% of the sample.

The clonotype comes from a human donor who received a COVID-19 vaccine. The sequence joins TRBV10-2 to TRBJ2-7; 7 middle bases align to TRBD1. This material consisted of CD4+ T cells from PBMCs cultured without peptide, taken after COVID-19 vaccination. Here the CDR3 is given as CASKGQAAYEQYV. In nucleotides, the sequence is TGCGCCAGCAAAGGACAGGCGGCCTACGAGCAGTACGTC.